The rows below give T cell receptor beta chains drawn from one sample of a study of T cells in Graves' hyperthyroidism and ophthalmopathy. TCRdb called the multiplex PCR reads again in MiXCR, with one record for every CDR3 protein. The sample has 500,000 to 750,000 distinct CDR3 sequences; under 60% are singletons. Sequences were obtained from peripheral blood or thyroid tissue (not recorded which). These TCRs come from a young woman with Graves' hyperthyroidism. The CDR3 runs from the conserved cysteine through the conserved F or W. The order of the fields is D gene, J gene, clone size, V gene, CDR3 protein, CDR3 DNA. A D gene is named only where the DNA matches it firmly. Rows may omit the clone size; those that give it use once, few, many or a size class.

D: NA; J: TRBJ2-7; size: NA; V: TRBV5-6; CDR3: CASSQTLVGLEQYF; DNA: TGCGCCAGCAGCCAGACGTTGGTGGGGCTCGAGCAGTACTTC
D: TRBD1; J: TRBJ1-1; size: many; V: TRBV12-3/TRBV12-4; CDR3: CASSVTGDQTEAFF; DNA: TGTGCCAGCAGTGTCACAGGGGATCAAACTGAAGCTTTCTTT
D: NA; J: TRBJ2-5; size: NA; V: TRBV7-6; CDR3: CARDTEETQYF; DNA: TGTGCTAGGGACACCGAAGAGACCCAGTACTTC
D: TRBD2; J: TRBJ2-5; size: NA; V: TRBV7-9; CDR3: CASSLTASGDMYF; DNA: TGTGCCAGCAGCTTAACGGCTAGCGGGGACATGTACTTC
D: NA; J: TRBJ1-5; size: many; V: TRBV6-6; CDR3: CASSSQQQPQHF; DNA: TGTGCCAGCAGTTCACAGCAACAGCCCCAGCATTTT
D: NA; J: TRBJ2-2; size: many; V: TRBV7-2; CDR3: CASSLGGSRLRLFF; DNA: TGTGCCAGCAGCTTAGGTGGTAGCCGGCTGAGGCTGTTTTTT
D: TRBD2; J: TRBJ2-2; size: many; V: TRBV24-1; CDR3: CATSDFSGDNTGELFF; DNA: TGTGCCACCAGTGATTTTAGCGGGGACAACACCGGGGAGCTGTTTTTT
D: TRBD2; J: TRBJ2-7; size: NA; V: TRBV7-9; CDR3: CASSPPGLVGSEQYF; DNA: TGTGCCAGCTCACCCCCGGGACTAGTTGGGAGCGAGCAGTACTTC
D: NA; J: TRBJ2-2; size: many; V: TRBV29-1; CDR3: CSVGGDRNTGELFF; DNA: TGCAGCGTGGGGGGGGACAGAAACACCGGGGAGCTGTTTTTT
D: TRBD1; J: TRBJ1-1; size: NA; V: TRBV7-2; CDR3: CASRGFRDRGVAFF; DNA: TGTGCCAGCAGAGGGTTCCGGGACAGGGGGGTAGCTTTCTTT
D: NA; J: TRBJ1-3; size: NA; V: TRBV7-6; CDR3: CASSPEARRFGNTIYF; DNA: TGTGCCAGCAGCCCGGAGGCCAGGCGGTTTGGAAACACCATATATTTT
D: TRBD2; J: TRBJ2-7; size: NA; V: TRBV10-3; CDR3: CAIGLAGAIEQYF; DNA: TGTGCCATCGGACTAGCGGGAGCCATCGAGCAGTACTTC
D: NA; J: TRBJ1-1; size: few; V: TRBV3-1; CDR3: CASSRSHTGNTEAFF; DNA: TGTGCCAGCAGCCGGAGCCATACAGGGAACACTGAAGCTTTCTTT
D: NA; J: TRBJ2-7; size: many; V: TRBV5-6; CDR3: CASSLGLGVSYEQYF; DNA: TGTGCCAGCAGCTTGGGATTAGGGGTGTCCTACGAGCAGTACTTC
D: NA; J: TRBJ1-2; size: many; V: TRBV19; CDR3: CATNRGGYTF; DNA: TGTGCCACCAACCGGGGGGGCTACACCTTC
D: NA; J: TRBJ1-2; size: many; V: TRBV15; CDR3: CATSTRTGPRASTF; DNA: TGTGCCACCAGCACCCGCACAGGGCCCCGGGCATCCACCTTC
D: NA; J: TRBJ2-7; size: many; V: TRBV30; CDR3: CAWSVETGIYEQYF; DNA: TGTGCCTGGAGTGTCGAGACAGGAATCTACGAGCAGTACTTC
D: TRBD2; J: TRBJ2-3; size: many; V: TRBV7-9; CDR3: CASSSPERTGGLDTQYF; DNA: TGTGCCAGCAGCTCCCCTGAGAGAACGGGAGGGTTAGATACGCAGTATTTT
D: TRBD1; J: TRBJ2-7; size: NA; V: TRBV12-3/TRBV12-4; CDR3: CASSLSKTGIGYEQYF; DNA: TGTGCCAGCAGTTTATCGAAGACAGGGATTGGCTACGAGCAGTACTTC
D: TRBD2; J: TRBJ2-7; size: many; V: TRBV10-3; CDR3: CAISKSGAGADEQYF; DNA: TGTGCCATCAGTAAAAGTGGGGCGGGAGCGGACGAGCAGTACTTC
D: TRBD2; J: TRBJ2-7; size: NA; V: TRBV19; CDR3: CASGKAGGPNEQYF; DNA: TGTGCCAGTGGCAAAGCGGGAGGGCCGAACGAGCAGTACTTC
D: TRBD1; J: TRBJ2-6; size: NA; V: TRBV15; CDR3: CATSSSRGIQLDSGANVLTF; DNA: TGTGCCACCAGCAGCTCCAGGGGGATACAGTTGGACTCTGGGGCCAACGTCCTGACTTTC
D: TRBD1; J: TRBJ1-1; size: NA; V: TRBV20-1; CDR3: CSASGTGGPEAFF; DNA: TGCAGTGCCTCCGGGACAGGGGGGCCTGAAGCTTTCTTT
D: TRBD2; J: TRBJ2-5; size: many; V: TRBV9; CDR3: CASSALGLAGVRETQYF; DNA: TGTGCCAGCAGTGCCCTGGGACTAGCGGGAGTTCGGGAGACCCAGTACTTC
D: NA; J: TRBJ1-1; size: NA; V: TRBV7-3; CDR3: CASSHPPPRGRNTEAFF; DNA: TGCGCCAGCAGCCACCCCCCCCCCCGGGGCCGGAACACTGAAGCTTTCTTT
D: NA; J: TRBJ2-3; size: NA; V: TRBV7-3; CDR3: CASSLKIDTQYF; DNA: TGTGCCAGCAGCTTAAAAATAGATACGCAGTATTTT
D: NA; J: TRBJ2-7; size: NA; V: TRBV7-8; CDR3: CASSQGTGAYEQYF; DNA: TGTGCCAGCAGCCAGGGGACGGGGGCCTACGAGCAGTACTTC
D: TRBD2; J: TRBJ2-6; size: many; V: TRBV7-6; CDR3: CASSFGRLAGTPESGANVLTF; DNA: TGTGCCAGCAGCTTCGGGCGACTAGCGGGAACTCCCGAATCTGGGGCCAACGTCCTGACTTTC
D: TRBD1; J: TRBJ2-7; size: many; V: TRBV20-1; CDR3: CSARSGQDYYEQYF; DNA: TGCAGTGCTAGATCGGGACAGGACTACTACGAGCAGTACTTC
D: TRBD1; J: TRBJ2-5; size: NA; V: TRBV29-1; CDR3: CSVRGQGREETQYF; DNA: TGCAGCGTACGAGGACAGGGTAGGGAAGAGACCCAGTACTTC
D: NA; J: TRBJ2-7; size: few; V: TRBV7-8; CDR3: CASRSGGEGYEQYF; DNA: TGTGCCAGCAGATCCGGGGGTGAGGGGTACGAGCAGTACTTC
D: NA; J: TRBJ2-2; size: many; V: TRBV5-1; CDR3: CASSLGSSFNTGELFF; DNA: TGCGCCAGCAGCTTGGGGAGTTCATTTAACACCGGGGAGCTGTTTTTT
D: TRBD1; J: TRBJ1-5; size: NA; V: TRBV12-3/TRBV12-4; CDR3: CASSDREVVNQPQHF; DNA: TGTGCCAGCAGTGACAGGGAGGTGGTCAATCAGCCCCAGCATTTT
D: TRBD1; J: TRBJ2-7; size: NA; V: TRBV14; CDR3: CASSHTGTGGYEQYF; DNA: TGTGCCAGCAGCCACACCGGGACAGGGGGATACGAGCAGTACTTC
D: NA; J: TRBJ2-7; size: few; V: TRBV12-3/TRBV12-4; CDR3: CASSSRTDYEQYF; DNA: TGTGCCAGCAGTTCCCGCACAGACTACGAGCAGTACTTC
D: NA; J: TRBJ1-4; size: many; V: TRBV19; CDR3: CASSIAQLRSATNEKLFF; DNA: TGTGCCAGTAGTATAGCCCAGCTCAGATCGGCAACTAATGAAAAACTGTTTTTT
D: NA; J: TRBJ2-1; size: NA; V: TRBV20-1; CDR3: CSARGSGAKDEQFF; DNA: TGCAGTGCTAGGGGTAGCGGAGCTAAGGATGAGCAGTTCTTC
D: NA; J: TRBJ1-4; size: many; V: TRBV11-3; CDR3: CASSFYATNEKLFF; DNA: TGTGCCAGCAGCTTCTATGCAACTAATGAAAAACTGTTTTTT
D: TRBD1; J: TRBJ1-2; size: NA; V: TRBV12-3/TRBV12-4; CDR3: CASSNRGTGGNYGYTF; DNA: TGTGCCAGCAGTAACCGCGGGACAGGGGGCAACTATGGCTACACCTTC
D: NA; J: TRBJ1-6; size: NA; V: TRBV2; CDR3: CASRRDLNSLPLHF; DNA: TGTGCCAGCAGGAGGGATTTAAATTCGTTACCCCTCCACTTT
D: NA; J: TRBJ1-1; size: once; V: TRBV25-1; CDR3: CASSARLDTEAFF; DNA: TGTGCCAGCAGTGCTAGATTAGACACTGAAGCTTTCTTT
D: NA; J: TRBJ1-4; size: few; V: TRBV18; CDR3: CASSPEATNEKLFF; DNA: TGTGCCAGCTCACCCGAAGCAACTAATGAAAAACTGTTTTTT
D: NA; J: TRBJ2-7; size: NA; V: TRBV7-2; CDR3: CASSPSEPYEQYF; DNA: TGTGCCAGCAGCCCTAGCGAACCCTACGAGCAGTACTTC
D: NA; J: TRBJ1-2; size: many; V: TRBV7-9; CDR3: CASSLVEGNGYTF; DNA: TGTGCCAGCAGCTTAGTGGAGGGGAATGGCTACACCTTC
D: NA; J: TRBJ2-7; size: NA; V: TRBV7-6; CDR3: CASPRGGSYEQYF; DNA: TGTGCCAGCCCCCGTGGCGGTAGCTACGAGCAGTACTTC
D: NA; J: TRBJ1-3; size: NA; V: TRBV5-4; CDR3: CASSFRDIGNTIYF; DNA: TGTGCCAGCAGCTTCCGGGACATCGGAAACACCATATATTTT
D: TRBD1; J: TRBJ2-5; size: NA; V: TRBV29-1; CDR3: CSVRQGRETQYF; DNA: TGCAGCGTCCGACAGGGGAGGGAGACCCAGTACTTC
D: TRBD1; J: TRBJ1-2; size: NA; V: TRBV9; CDR3: CASSSPGQGNTF; DNA: TGTGCCAGCAGCTCGCCGGGACAGGGCAACACCTTC
D: TRBD1; J: TRBJ1-1; size: NA; V: TRBV7-8; CDR3: CASEEGGRGNTEAFF; DNA: TGTGCCAGCGAGGAAGGGGGCAGAGGGAACACTGAAGCTTTCTTT
D: NA; J: TRBJ2-1; size: NA; V: TRBV15; CDR3: CATRHLSNEQFF; DNA: TGTGCCACCAGACACCTTTCCAATGAGCAGTTCTTC
D: NA; J: TRBJ2-7; size: NA; V: TRBV7-2; CDR3: CASSPLGFPYEQYF; DNA: TGTGCCAGCAGCCCACTGGGGTTCCCTTACGAGCAGTACTTC
D: NA; J: TRBJ2-2; size: NA; V: TRBV6-5; CDR3: CASSFSSPINTGELFF; DNA: TGTGCCAGCAGTTTCAGCAGTCCTATAAACACCGGGGAGCTGTTTTTT
D: TRBD2; J: TRBJ2-5; size: NA; V: TRBV7-2; CDR3: CASSPYRLAGVETQYF; DNA: TGTGCCAGCAGCCCCTACCGACTAGCGGGAGTTGAGACCCAGTACTTC
D: NA; J: TRBJ1-6; size: NA; V: TRBV7-9; CDR3: CASSDTTGSPLHF; DNA: TGTGCCAGCAGCGACACGACAGGTTCACCCCTCCACTTT
D: NA; J: TRBJ1-3; size: NA; V: TRBV10-3; CDR3: CARVSGRRGNTIYF; DNA: TGTGCTAGGGTGTCAGGGAGGAGAGGAAACACCATATATTTT
D: TRBD1; J: TRBJ2-1; size: NA; V: TRBV20-1; CDR3: CSARDAKGANGEQFF; DNA: TGCAGTGCTAGAGATGCGAAGGGGGCGAACGGTGAGCAGTTCTTC
D: NA; J: TRBJ1-1; size: NA; V: TRBV27; CDR3: CASSLFRGGTEAFF; DNA: TGTGCCAGCAGTTTATTTCGAGGGGGCACTGAAGCTTTCTTT
D: NA; J: TRBJ2-5; size: many; V: TRBV6-5; CDR3: CASSTYPGETQYF; DNA: TGTGCCAGCAGTACATACCCCGGGGAGACCCAGTACTTC
D: TRBD1; J: TRBJ1-1; size: many; V: TRBV6-1; CDR3: CASSRRGLETEAFF; DNA: TGTGCCAGCAGTCGCAGGGGGCTTGAGACTGAAGCTTTCTTT